The next 20 T cell receptor beta chains were all read from a single sample in a study of blood T cells in healthy people across ages. A sample-barcoded 5' primer and a J-beta primer mix were used in a second PCR of about 6 to 11 cycles. TCRdb re-analysed the 5' RACE reads in MiXCR, keeping a single row per CDR3 protein. The sample holds around 1.7 million distinct CDR3 sequences; 28% are singletons and the top ten take 7% to 9%. Sequenced input: blood. The origin of the receptors is a woman younger than 45 in good health.

There are a few counts of this clonotype. The chain is built from TRBV30 and TRBJ1-2; D is uncertain. V lost 6 bases to trimming and J lost 7 bases, with 12 bases between them. The CDR3 totals 11 residues. Per the germline V gene, CDR1 is GTSNPN and CDR2 is SVGIG (reference sequence). The DNA for the CDR3 is TGTGCCTGTGCGTCAGGCACTGGCTACACCTTC. It codes for CACASGTGYTF. Together with reference TRBV30 and TRBJ1-2, the CDR3 gives the full variable domain: SQTIHQWPATLVQPVGSPLSLECTVEGTSNPNLYWYRQAAGRGLQLLFYSVGIGQISSEVPQNLSASRPQDRQFILSSKKLLLSDSGFYLCACASGTGYTFGSGTRLTVV.

The J gene is TRBJ2-5, the V gene TRBV9; 8 bases line up with TRBD2. V shed 3 bases, J shed 2 bases, and the junction held 9 bases outside the gene matches. Germline V gene sequence: CDR1 SGDLS, CDR2 YYNGEE. The CDR3 extends over 16 amino acids. CDR3 nucleotides: TGTGCCAGCAGCGACAGGACTAGCTCCCCTCAAGAGACCCAGTACTTC. This encodes CASSDRTSSPQETQYF.

This clonotype was counted many times. The chain has TRBV4-1 and TRBJ1-2; no clear D gene. The CDR3 is 16 amino acids. Trimming pared 0 bases from V and 4 bases from J, leaving 15 bases between. The germline gives CDR1 MGHRA, CDR2 YSYEKL. CDR3 loop: CASSQEGRAGGYGYTF. CDR3 nucleotide sequence: TGCGCCAGCAGCCAAGAGGGCCGGGCAGGCGGCTATGGCTACACCTTC.

This clonotype was recorded a few times. The chain uses TRBV20-1 and TRBJ2-5, with unresolved D. The CDR3 runs to 13 residues. Germline V CDR1 and CDR2: DFQATT, SNEGSKA (reference sequence). The V end was cut by 6 bases, the J end by 2 bases, with 13 bases between. The CDR3 nucleotides read TGCAGTGCGAGACTTTGGGGTCAAGAGACCCAGTACTTC. Translating gives CSARLWGQETQYF.

This clonotype was found a few times. This chain connects TRBV5-1 to TRBJ2-7; 7 nucleotides agree with TRBD1. From germline, CDR1 is SGHRS and CDR2 YFSETQ. The V and J ends lost 4 bases and 4 bases, in that order; junction bases with no gene match: 8. CDR3 length: 14 residues. DNA of the CDR3: TGCGCCAGCAGCGTTCCGGGACAGCTGTACGAGCAGTACTTC. Translated: CASSVPGQLYEQYF. Complete variable domain (other parts from reference TRBV5-1 and TRBJ2-7): KAGVTQTPRYLIKTRGQQVTLSCSPISGHRSVSWYQQTPGQGLQFLFEYFSETQRNKGNFPGRFSGRQFSNSRSEMNVSTLELGDSALYLCASSVPGQLYEQYFGPGTRLTVT.

There are a few counts of this clonotype. The gene calls are TRBV7-2 and TRBJ2-7, with D unclear. CDR1 SGHTA and CDR2 FQGNSA come from the germline V gene. The CDR3 spans 16 residues. V was trimmed by 5 bases and J by 1 base, leaving 18 bases between them. CDR3 residues: CASSPGRARISYEQYF. CDR3 nucleotides: TGTGCCAGCAGCCCCGGTCGAGCCCGGATTTCCTACGAGCAGTACTTC.

The sample holds a few counts of this clonotype. This chain uses TRBV5-1 with TRBJ1-2; tentative D call: TRBD1 (5 bases). The CDR3 loop spans 15 amino acids. CDR1 SGHRS and CDR2 YFSETQ come from the germline V gene. Trimming shortened V by 3 bases and J by 10 bases, and 22 bases separated the two germline ends. The CDR3 nucleotides read TGCGCCAGCAGCTCCCAAACGTCGGAAACGGGGGACTACACCTTC. Amino acids: CASSSQTSETGDYTF.

This clonotype was observed a handful of times. V gene TRBV7-2 combines with J gene TRBJ2-1; no clear D gene. Trimming pared 1 base from V and 0 bases from J, leaving 7 bases between. From germline, CDR1 is SGHTA and CDR2 FQGNSA. The CDR3 contains 15 residues. The CDR3 region has the DNA TGTGCCAGCAGCTTAGAACTCAACTCCTACAATGAGCAGTTCTTC. It encodes CASSLELNSYNEQFF.

This clonotype has just a few counts. V usage is TRBV12-3 or TRBV12-4 and J usage is TRBJ2-1; tentative D call: TRBD2 (5 bases). V was cut by 8 bases and J by 12 bases, with 26 bases left in between. CDR3 length equals 15 residues. CDR3 loop: CASGERIGLGSAQFF. DNA of the CDR3: TGTGCCAGCGGGGAGCGGATTGGCCTGGGCAGTGCGCAGTTCTTC.

The chain is built from TRBV6-5 and TRBJ2-7; 9 bases agree with TRBD2. Germline V lookup: CDR1 MNHEY, CDR2 SVGAGI. This CDR3 is 15 amino acids long. V lost 4 bases and J lost 5; bases outside the gene matches: 9. The CDR3 reads CASSSPASGVNEQYF. Here the CDR3 DNA reads TGTGCCAGCAGTTCCCCGGCTAGCGGGGTCAACGAGCAGTACTTC.

The chain joins TRBV5-4 to TRBJ1-2; 11 positions match TRBD1. This CDR3 is built from 13 residues. Germline assignment: CDR1 SGHNT and CDR2 YYREEE (reference sequence). The V and J ends lost 9 bases and 7 bases, in that order; junction bases with no gene match: 8. The CDR3 region has the DNA TGTGCCACGAAACGGACAGGGGGCTCTGGCTACACCTTC. It encodes CATKRTGGSGYTF.

The chain combines TRBV9 with TRBJ2-5; perhaps D is TRBD1 or TRBD2 (5 bases each). Trimming pared 0 bases from V and 7 bases from J, leaving 13 bases between. CDR1 is SGDLS and CDR2 is YYNGEE in the germline V gene. CDR3 length equals 14 residues. The CDR3 reads CASSVAEGMGTQYF. The CDR3, as DNA: TGTGCCAGCAGCGTAGCAGAGGGGATGGGGACCCAGTACTTC.

This clonotype was seen more than once but under ten times. The rearrangement uses TRBV5-1 and TRBJ2-5; 11 nucleotides match TRBD2. The DNA matches TRBJ2-7 better at its end, which makes the J call doubtful. The CDR3 contains 16 residues. Germline CDR1 reads SGHRS; CDR2 reads YFSETQ. The CDR3 nucleotides are TGCGCCAGCAGGGACCTTACTAGCGGGAGCATTTACGAGCAGTACTTC. Its translation: CASRDLTSGSIYEQYF.

This clonotype appeared once. The V call is TRBV5-1, the J call TRBJ2-1; tentative D call: TRBD1 (5 bases). V was pared by 5 bases and J by 7 bases, with 16 bases between. This CDR3 has 14 residues. CDR1 and CDR2 from the germline V gene are SGHRS and YFSETQ. The CDR3 nucleotides read TGCGCCAGCAGAGGCACCAGGGCCTCAAATGAGCAGTTCTTC. Translation gives CASRGTRASNEQFF.

V gene TRBV5-1 combines with J gene TRBJ2-1, with 9 nucleotides matching TRBD2. Trimming removed 2 bases from V and 10 bases from J; junction bases left unmatched: 10. The CDR3 extends over 15 amino acids. The germline V gene has CDR1 SGHRS and CDR2 YFSETQ. In DNA, the CDR3 is TGCGCCAGCAGCTTCAAATTAGCGGGAGCCTCGGAGCAGTTCTTC. Encoded protein: CASSFKLAGASEQFF.

This clonotype appeared a few times. The chain recombines TRBV6-1 with TRBJ1-1, with a possible D match to TRBD1 (6 bases). Germline V gene sequence: CDR1 MNHNS, CDR2 SASEGT. V was shortened by 1 base and J by 4 bases, with 10 bases between the two germline ends. The CDR3 spans 14 residues. DNA of the CDR3: TGTGCCAGCAGTGAAGAAACAGGGAGCACTGAAGCTTTCTTT. This encodes CASSEETGSTEAFF.

This clonotype was seen a few times. V is TRBV12-3 or TRBV12-4 and J is TRBJ2-2; D gene unclear. Trimming shortened V by 6 bases and J by 5 bases, and 13 bases separated the two germline ends. The CDR3 totals 14 residues. The CDR3 DNA reads TGTGCCAGCAGGGGCAGGACCGAAACCGGGGAGCTGTTTTTT. Translated: CASRGRTETGELFF.

This clonotype was picked up a small number of times. J is TRBJ2-2 and V is TRBV30; TRBD2 agrees at 11 bases. Germline loops: CDR1 GTSNPN, CDR2 SVGIG (reference sequence). The CDR3 contains 17 residues. With 0 bases clipped from V and 4 bases from J, the junction kept 7 bases outside the gene matches. The DNA for the CDR3 is TGTGCCTGGAGTGTACAGAGACTAGCGGGATTCACCGGGGAGCTGTTTTTT. This encodes CAWSVQRLAGFTGELFF.

On this clonotype: One base away lies a much larger clone, so this may be a sequencing read error. The chain uses TRBV6-5 and TRBJ2-7, with D unclear. Germline CDR1 reads MNHEY; CDR2 reads SVGAGI. The CDR3 runs 18 residues. The DNA of the CDR3 is TGTGCCAACAGTTATCATGGGAAAGGGCCCCAGGAGTCCTACGAGCAGTACTTC. Protein product: CANSYHGKGPQESYEQYF.

The chain carries TRBV6-5 and TRBJ2-3, with 7 bases aligning to TRBD2. This CDR3 is 14 amino acids long. CDR1 is MNHEY and CDR2 is SVGAGI in the germline V gene. V was pared by 6 bases and J by 2 bases, with 5 bases of the junction left unmatched. CDR3 sequence (DNA): TGTGCCAGCAGGGGAGCGGGGCTCACAGATACGCAGTATTTT. As protein: CASRGAGLTDTQYF.